This TCR beta chain was retrieved from a study of T cells after yellow fever vaccination. Study-wide findings and caveats: Abundant clonotypes from the bulk population could get into FACS-sorted repertoires as contaminants.

TCRdb recomputed calls from the 5' RACE reads with MiXCR, one row per CDR3 protein. This repertoire shows 620,000 or so distinct CDR3 sequences, about 12% found once; its top ten account for 14% to 15%. The CDR3 is 11 residues long. Between the trimmed V and J ends, which lost 4 bases and 12 bases, there was a span of 13 bases. The germline V gene has CDR1 MNHNY and CDR2 SVGAGI (reference sequence). This clonotype has at least ten counts. What it binds is not known. Sequences were derived from PBMCs, sampled on the day of the yellow fever booster vaccination. This TCR came from a young man who received the YFV17D yellow fever vaccine. This chain connects TRBV6-6 to TRBJ2-7, with D possibly being TRBD2 (5 bases). The CDR3 sequence is CASSSPGGPYF. The CDR3 bases are TGTGCCAGCAGTTCCCCTGGAGGACCGTACTTC.